This TCR beta chain was obtained from a study of regulatory T cells in long-lasting Graves disease. Study information: Graves' patients (newly diagnosed) had been on antithyroid drugs under 3 months.

Arm-PCR of CDR3 regions and iRepertoire HTBI primers were the basis on which TCR beta libraries were built. From the multiplex PCR reads, TCRdb called clonotypes with MiXCR, one entry per CDR3 protein. The table has 350,000 to 500,000 distinct CDR3 sequences, 12% to 15% seen once. Time point noted: newly diagnosed GD, antithyroid drugs for less than 3 months. Preparation of the TCR library used RNA extracted from PBMCs. This clonotype has more than one count but fewer than ten. CDR1 is SQVTM and CDR2 is ANQGSEA in the germline V gene. The CDR3 spans 14 residues. V was trimmed by 6 bases and J by 4 bases, leaving 16 bases between them. These same records also appear under a second study, on T cells in Graves' hyperthyroidism and ophthalmopathy.

The material sequenced was peripheral blood mononuclear cells (PBMCs), taken at new diagnosis, from a patient treated with antithyroid drugs. The receptor was derived from a woman in her 50s with Graves disease. The V call is TRBV29-1, the J call TRBJ2-1; TRBD2 might be the D (7 bases). In DNA form, the CDR3 reads TGCAGCGTCAAAGGGGGGGGGGATTACAATGAGCAGTTCTTC. This encodes CSVKGGGDYNEQFF.